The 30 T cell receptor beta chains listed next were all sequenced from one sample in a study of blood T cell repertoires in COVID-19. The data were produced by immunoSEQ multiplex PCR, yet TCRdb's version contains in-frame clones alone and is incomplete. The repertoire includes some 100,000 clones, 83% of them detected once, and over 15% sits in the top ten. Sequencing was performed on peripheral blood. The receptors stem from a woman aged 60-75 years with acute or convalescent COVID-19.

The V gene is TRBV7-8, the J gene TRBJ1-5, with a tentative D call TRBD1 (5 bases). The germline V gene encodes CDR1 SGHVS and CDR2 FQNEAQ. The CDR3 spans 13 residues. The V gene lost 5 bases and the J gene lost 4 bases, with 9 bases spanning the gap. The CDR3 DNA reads TGTGCCAGCAGCGCCTCAGGGAATCAGCCCCAGCATTTT. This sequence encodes CASSASGNQPQHF.

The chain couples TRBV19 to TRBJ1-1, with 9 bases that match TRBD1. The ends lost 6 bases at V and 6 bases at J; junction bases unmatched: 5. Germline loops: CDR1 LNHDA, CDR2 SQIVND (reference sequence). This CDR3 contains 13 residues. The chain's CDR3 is CASRTGGRSEAFF. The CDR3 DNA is TGTGCCAGTAGGACAGGGGGGCGTTCTGAAGCTTTCTTT.

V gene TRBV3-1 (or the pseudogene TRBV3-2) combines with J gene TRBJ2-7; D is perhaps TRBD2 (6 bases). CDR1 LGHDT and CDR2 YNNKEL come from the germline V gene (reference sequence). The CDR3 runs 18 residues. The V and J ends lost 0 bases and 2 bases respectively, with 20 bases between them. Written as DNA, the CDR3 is TGTGCCAGCAGCCAAGAGATCTGGAGGGCGGGCCGCGCCTACGAGCAGTACTTC. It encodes CASSQEIWRAGRAYEQYF.

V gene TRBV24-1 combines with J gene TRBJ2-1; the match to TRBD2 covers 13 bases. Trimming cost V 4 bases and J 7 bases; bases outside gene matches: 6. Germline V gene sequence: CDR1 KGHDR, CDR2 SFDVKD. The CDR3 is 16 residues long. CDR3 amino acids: CATSDTGTSGVNEQFF. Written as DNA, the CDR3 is TGTGCCACCAGTGACACCGGGACTAGCGGGGTGAATGAGCAGTTCTTC.

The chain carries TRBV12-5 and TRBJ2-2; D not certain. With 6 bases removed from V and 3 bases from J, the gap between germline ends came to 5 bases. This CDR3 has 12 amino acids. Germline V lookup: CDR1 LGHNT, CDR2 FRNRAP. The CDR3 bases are TGTGCTAGTGGGCTAGACACCGGGGAGCTGTTTTTT. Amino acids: CASGLDTGELFF.

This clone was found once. Written as DNA, the CDR3 is TGCGCCAGCAGCCACCAAGAGTTGACGGGAGTCACCTTC. The encoded protein is CASSHQELTGVTF. The chain couples TRBV4-1 to TRBJ1-2, with D hard to call. The CDR3 extends over 13 amino acids. CDR1 and CDR2 (germline): MGHRA, YSYEKL. V was clipped by 3 bases and J by 13 bases, with 18 bases between them.

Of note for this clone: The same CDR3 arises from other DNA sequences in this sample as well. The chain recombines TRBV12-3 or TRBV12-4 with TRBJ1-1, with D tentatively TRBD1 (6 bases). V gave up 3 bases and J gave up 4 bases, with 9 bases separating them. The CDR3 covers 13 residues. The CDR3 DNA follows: TGTGCCAGCAGTTTTTCCAGGGGCACTGAAGCTTTCTTT. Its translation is CASSFSRGTEAFF.

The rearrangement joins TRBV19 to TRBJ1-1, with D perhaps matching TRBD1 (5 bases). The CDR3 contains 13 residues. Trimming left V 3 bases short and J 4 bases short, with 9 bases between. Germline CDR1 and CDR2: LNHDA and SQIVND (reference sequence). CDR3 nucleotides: TGTGCCAGTAGTATCAGGGTGGGCACTGAAGCTTTCTTT. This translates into CASSIRVGTEAFF. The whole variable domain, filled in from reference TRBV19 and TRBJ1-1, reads DGGITQSPKYLFRKEGQNVTLSCEQNLNHDAMYWYRQDPGQGLRLIYYSQIVNDFQKGDIAEGYSVSREKKESFPLTVTSAQKNPTAFYLCASSIRVGTEAFFGQGTRLTVV.

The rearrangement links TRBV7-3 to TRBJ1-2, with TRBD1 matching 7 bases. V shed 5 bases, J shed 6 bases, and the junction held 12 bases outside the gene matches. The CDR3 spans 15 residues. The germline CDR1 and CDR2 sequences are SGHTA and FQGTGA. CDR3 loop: CASSPRGKDRNGYTF. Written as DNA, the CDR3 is TGTGCCAGCAGCCCGAGGGGAAAGGACAGGAATGGCTACACCTTC.

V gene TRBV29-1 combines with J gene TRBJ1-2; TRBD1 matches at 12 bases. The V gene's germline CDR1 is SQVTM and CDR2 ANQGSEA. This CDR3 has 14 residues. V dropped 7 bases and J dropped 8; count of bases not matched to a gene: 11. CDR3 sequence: CSAGPGQGARGYTF. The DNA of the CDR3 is TGCAGCGCCGGACCGGGACAGGGGGCACGAGGCTACACCTTC.

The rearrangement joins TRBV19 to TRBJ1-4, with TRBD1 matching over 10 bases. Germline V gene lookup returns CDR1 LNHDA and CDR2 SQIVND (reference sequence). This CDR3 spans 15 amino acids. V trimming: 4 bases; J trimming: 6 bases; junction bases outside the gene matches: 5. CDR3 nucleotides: TGTGCCAGTAGTACTGGCGGGACAGGGGATGAAAAACTGTTTTTT. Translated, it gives CASSTGGTGDEKLFF.

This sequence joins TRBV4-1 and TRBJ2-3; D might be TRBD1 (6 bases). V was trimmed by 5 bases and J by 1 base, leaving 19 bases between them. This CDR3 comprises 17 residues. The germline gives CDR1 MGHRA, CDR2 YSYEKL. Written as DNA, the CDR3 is TGCGCCAGCAGCTACCCCGAGGGGGTCAGGGGCACAGATACGCAGTATTTT. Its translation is CASSYPEGVRGTDTQYF.

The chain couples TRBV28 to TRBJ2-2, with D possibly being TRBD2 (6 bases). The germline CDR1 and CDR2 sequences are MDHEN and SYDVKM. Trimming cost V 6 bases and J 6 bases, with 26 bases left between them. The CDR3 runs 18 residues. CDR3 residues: CASRTLPNYVREAGELFF. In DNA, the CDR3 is TGTGCCAGCAGGACCCTACCCAATTACGTGAGGGAGGCCGGGGAGCTGTTTTTT.

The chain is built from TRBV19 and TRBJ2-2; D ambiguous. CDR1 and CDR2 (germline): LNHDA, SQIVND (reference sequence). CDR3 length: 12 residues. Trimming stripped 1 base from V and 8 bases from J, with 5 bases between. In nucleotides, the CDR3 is TGTGCCAGTAGTATAGTACGGGGGGAGCTGTTTTTT. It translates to CASSIVRGELFF.

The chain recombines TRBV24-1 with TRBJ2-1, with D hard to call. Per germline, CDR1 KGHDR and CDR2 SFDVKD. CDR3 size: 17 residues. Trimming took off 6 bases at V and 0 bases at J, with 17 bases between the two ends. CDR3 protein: CATSHEVGPSSYNEQFF. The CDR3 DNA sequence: TGTGCCACCAGTCATGAAGTGGGCCCGAGCTCCTACAATGAGCAGTTCTTC.

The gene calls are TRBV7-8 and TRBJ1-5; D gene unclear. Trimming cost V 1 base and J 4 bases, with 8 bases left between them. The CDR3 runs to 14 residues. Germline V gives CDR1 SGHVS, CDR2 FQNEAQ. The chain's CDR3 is CASSLGLVNQPQHF. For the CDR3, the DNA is TGTGCCAGCAGCTTAGGGCTGGTTAATCAGCCCCAGCATTTT.

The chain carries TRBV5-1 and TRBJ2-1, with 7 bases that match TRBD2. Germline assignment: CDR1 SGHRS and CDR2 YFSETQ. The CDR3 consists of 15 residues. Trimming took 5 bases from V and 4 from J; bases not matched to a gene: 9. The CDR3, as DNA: TGCGCCAGCAGGGCCCGGGACTACCTATACAATGAGCAGTTCTTC. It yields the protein CASRARDYLYNEQFF.

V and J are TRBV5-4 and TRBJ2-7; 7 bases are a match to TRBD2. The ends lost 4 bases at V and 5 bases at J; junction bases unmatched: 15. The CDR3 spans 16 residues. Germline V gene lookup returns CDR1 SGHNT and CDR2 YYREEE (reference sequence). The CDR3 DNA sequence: TGTGCCAGCAGCCGTAATACCCCGGGACTATTCGACGAGCAGTACTTC. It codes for CASSRNTPGLFDEQYF.

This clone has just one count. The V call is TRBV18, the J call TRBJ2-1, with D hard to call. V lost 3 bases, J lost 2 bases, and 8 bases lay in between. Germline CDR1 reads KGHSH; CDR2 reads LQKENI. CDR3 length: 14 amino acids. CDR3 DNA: TGTGCCAGCTCACCGTGGGCTGCCTACAATGAGCAGTTCTTC. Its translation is CASSPWAAYNEQFF.

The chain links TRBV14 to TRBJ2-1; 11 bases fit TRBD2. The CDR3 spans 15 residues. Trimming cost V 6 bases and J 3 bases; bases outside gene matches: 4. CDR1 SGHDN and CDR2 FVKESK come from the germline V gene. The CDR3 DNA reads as TGTGCCAGCAGGCAAACTAGCGGGGGCTACAATGAGCAGTTCTTC. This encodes CASRQTSGGYNEQFF.

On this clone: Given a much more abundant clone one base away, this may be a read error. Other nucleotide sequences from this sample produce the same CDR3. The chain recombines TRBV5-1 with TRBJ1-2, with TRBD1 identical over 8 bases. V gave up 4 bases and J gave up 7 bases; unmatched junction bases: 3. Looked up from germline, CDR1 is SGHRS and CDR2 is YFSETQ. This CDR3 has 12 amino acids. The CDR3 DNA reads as TGCGCCAGCAGCCATGGACAGGGTGGCTACACCTTC. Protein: CASSHGQGGYTF.

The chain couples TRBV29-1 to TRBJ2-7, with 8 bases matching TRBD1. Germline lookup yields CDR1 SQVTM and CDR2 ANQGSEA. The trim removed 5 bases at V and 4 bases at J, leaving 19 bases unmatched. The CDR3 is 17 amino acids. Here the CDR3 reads CSVFWAPDETGVYEQYF. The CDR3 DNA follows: TGCAGCGTTTTTTGGGCGCCTGATGAGACAGGGGTTTACGAGCAGTACTTC.

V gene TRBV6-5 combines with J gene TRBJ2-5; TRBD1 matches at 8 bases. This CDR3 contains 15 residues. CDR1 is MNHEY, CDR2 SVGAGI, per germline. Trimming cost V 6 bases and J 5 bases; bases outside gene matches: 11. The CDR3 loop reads CASRNTPGGWETQYF. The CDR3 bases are TGTGCCAGCAGGAACACCCCAGGGGGCTGGGAGACCCAGTACTTC.

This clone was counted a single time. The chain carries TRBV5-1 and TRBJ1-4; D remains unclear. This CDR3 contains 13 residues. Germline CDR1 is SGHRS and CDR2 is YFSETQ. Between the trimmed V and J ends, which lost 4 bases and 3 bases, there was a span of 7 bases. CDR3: CASSRLANEKLFF. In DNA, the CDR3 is TGCGCCAGCAGCCGTCTCGCTAATGAAAAACTGTTTTTT. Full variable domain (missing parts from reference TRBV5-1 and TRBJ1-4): KAGVTQTPRYLIKTRGQQVTLSCSPISGHRSVSWYQQTPGQGLQFLFEYFSETQRNKGNFPGRFSGRQFSNSRSEMNVSTLELGDSALYLCASSRLANEKLFFGSGTQLSVL.

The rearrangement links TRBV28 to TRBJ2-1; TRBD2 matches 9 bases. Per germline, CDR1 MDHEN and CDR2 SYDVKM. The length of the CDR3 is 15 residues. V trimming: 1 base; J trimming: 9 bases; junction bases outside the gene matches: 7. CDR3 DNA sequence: TGTGCCAGCAGTTTATACGCGGGGGGGCAAGGTGAGCAGTTCTTC. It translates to CASSLYAGGQGEQFF. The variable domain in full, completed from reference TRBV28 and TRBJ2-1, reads DVKVTQSSRYLVKRTGEKVFLECVQDMDHENMFWYRQDPGLGLRLIYFSYDVKMKEKGDIPEGYSVSREKKERFSLILESASTNQTSMYLCASSLYAGGQGEQFFGPGTRLTVL.

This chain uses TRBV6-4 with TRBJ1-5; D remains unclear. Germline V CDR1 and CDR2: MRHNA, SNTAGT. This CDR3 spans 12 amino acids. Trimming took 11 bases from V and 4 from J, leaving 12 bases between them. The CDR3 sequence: CAGPGSNQPQHF. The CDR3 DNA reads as TGTGCCGGGCCCGGCTCGAATCAGCCCCAGCATTTT.

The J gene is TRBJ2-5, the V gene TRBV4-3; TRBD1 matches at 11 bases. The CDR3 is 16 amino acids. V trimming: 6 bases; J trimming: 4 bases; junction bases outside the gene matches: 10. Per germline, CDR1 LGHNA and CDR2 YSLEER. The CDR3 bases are TGCGCCAGCAGGCATCCGGACAGGGGGCTAGGAGAGACCCAGTACTTC. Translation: CASRHPDRGLGETQYF.

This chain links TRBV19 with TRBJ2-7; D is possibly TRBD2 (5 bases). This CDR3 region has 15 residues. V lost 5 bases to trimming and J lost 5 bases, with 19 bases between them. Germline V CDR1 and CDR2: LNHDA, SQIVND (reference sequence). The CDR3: CASSPPYVSRDEQYF. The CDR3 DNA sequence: TGTGCCAGTAGTCCCCCGTATGTGTCGAGGGACGAGCAGTACTTC.

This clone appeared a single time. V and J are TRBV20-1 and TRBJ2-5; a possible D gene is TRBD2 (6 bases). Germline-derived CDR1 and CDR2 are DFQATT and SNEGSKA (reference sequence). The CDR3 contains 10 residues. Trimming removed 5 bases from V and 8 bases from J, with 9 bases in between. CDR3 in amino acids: CSAFSGTQYF. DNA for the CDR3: TGCAGTGCTTTTAGCGGAACCCAGTACTTC.

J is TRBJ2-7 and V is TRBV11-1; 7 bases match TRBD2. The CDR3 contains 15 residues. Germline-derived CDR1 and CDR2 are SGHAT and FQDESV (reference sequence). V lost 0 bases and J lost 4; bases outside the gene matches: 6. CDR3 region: CASSLAGGSGYEQYF. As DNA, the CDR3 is TGTGCCAGCAGCTTAGCCGGCGGGAGTGGGTACGAGCAGTACTTC.